This passage covers 9 T cell receptor beta chains from one sample sequenced in a study of T cells in Graves' hyperthyroidism and ophthalmopathy. Template material for amplifying TCR beta CDR3 regions consisted of RNA transcripts. HTBI primers were used for first-round RT-PCR of the TCR CDR3. Each CDR3 protein is one row after TCRdb ran MiXCR on the multiplex PCR reads. The table shows about 320,000 distinct CDR3 sequences, with roughly 15% occurring only once. Sequenced input: blood. The receptors come from a man aged 25-45 years with Graves' hyperthyroidism.

This clonotype was seen more than once but under ten times. This sequence joins TRBV20-1 and TRBJ1-6, with D perhaps TRBD1 (6 bases). The V and J ends lost 0 bases and 10 bases respectively, with 16 bases between them. This CDR3 region has 15 residues. Per the germline V gene, CDR1 is DFQATT and CDR2 is SNEGSKA (reference sequence). For the CDR3, the DNA is TGCAGTGCTAGAGATCCGCTGACAGGAAGCTCACCCCTCCACTTT. Amino acids: CSARDPLTGSSPLHF.

This clonotype was observed at least ten times. The chain joins TRBV6-1 to TRBJ1-5; 10 bases map to TRBD1. CDR3 size: 15 residues. The V gene's germline CDR1 is MNHNS and CDR2 SASEGT. With 6 bases clipped from V and 3 bases from J, the junction kept 5 bases outside the gene matches. The CDR3 region is CASRRDRGINQPQHF. CDR3 DNA: TGTGCCAGCAGGAGGGACAGGGGCATCAATCAGCCCCAGCATTTT.

The table lists this clonotype with many counts. The rearrangement links TRBV5-1 to TRBJ2-1, with 8 bases matching TRBD1. Germline V gene data show CDR1 as SGHRS and CDR2 as YFSETQ. The V and J ends lost 3 bases and 9 bases, in that order; junction bases with no gene match: 8. The CDR3 loop spans 14 amino acids. The CDR3 DNA reads TGCGCCAGCAGCTCGGGGACAGGTCTCGGTGAGCAGTTCTTC. Amino acid sequence: CASSSGTGLGEQFF. Filled out from reference TRBV5-1 and TRBJ2-1, the complete variable domain reads KAGVTQTPRYLIKTRGQQVTLSCSPISGHRSVSWYQQTPGQGLQFLFEYFSETQRNKGNFPGRFSGRQFSNSRSEMNVSTLELGDSALYLCASSSGTGLGEQFFGPGTRLTVL.

The table lists this clonotype with many counts. This chain connects TRBV2 to TRBJ2-3; no definite D call. This CDR3 has 13 amino acids. V lost 1 base to trimming and J lost 5 bases, with 7 bases between them. Per the germline V gene, CDR1 is SNHLY and CDR2 is FYNNEI. The CDR3 loop reads CASSEGWIDTQYF. As DNA, the CDR3 is TGTGCCAGCAGTGAAGGGTGGATAGATACGCAGTATTTT. Combining the CDR3 with reference TRBV2 and TRBJ2-3 gives the whole variable domain EPEVTQTPSHQVTQMGQEVILRCVPISNHLYFYWYRQILGQKVEFLVSFYNNEISEKSEIFDDQFSVERPDGSNFTLKIRSTKLEDSAMYFCASSEGWIDTQYFGPGTRLTVL.

This rearrangement joins TRBV25-1 to TRBJ1-4; TRBD1 aligns across 9 bases. The CDR3 loop spans 14 amino acids. Germline CDR1 reads MGHDK; CDR2 reads SYGVNS. Trimming at V came to 6 bases and at J to 7 bases, leaving 6 bases not matched to a gene. CDR3 sequence (DNA): TGTGCCAGCAGCGACAGACAGGGGGGTGAAAAACTGTTTTTT. Translating gives CASSDRQGGEKLFF.

The J gene is TRBJ1-5, the V gene TRBV6-5; D is perhaps TRBD1 (6 bases). The CDR3 sequence is 16 residues long. The V end lost 2 bases, the J end lost 1 base, and 12 bases lay between the germline ends. Germline V CDR1 and CDR2: MNHEY, SVGAGI. CDR3 amino acids: CASSYKGGESNQPQHF. DNA of the CDR3: TGTGCCAGCAGTTACAAAGGGGGTGAGAGCAATCAGCCCCAGCATTTT.

This clonotype showed up just a few times. The chain links TRBV9 to TRBJ2-1; D gene uncertain. This CDR3 is 13 amino acids long. Per germline, CDR1 SGDLS and CDR2 YYNGEE. The V gene lost 4 bases and the J gene lost 6 bases, with 11 bases spanning the gap. CDR3 residues: CASSPLLSNEQFF. The CDR3 DNA sequence: TGTGCCAGCAGCCCCCTCTTGTCCAATGAGCAGTTCTTC.

This clonotype was found many times. This sequence joins TRBV28 and TRBJ2-5; 12 nucleotides align to TRBD2. Germline V gene sequence: CDR1 MDHEN, CDR2 SYDVKM. The CDR3 length is 13 residues. The V segment lost 7 bases and the J segment 5 bases; nucleotides outside the gene matches: 2. The CDR3 loop reads CASTLAGGETQYF. The CDR3 nucleotides are TGTGCCAGCACTCTAGCGGGAGGGGAGACCCAGTACTTC.

This clonotype was found many times. The chain joins TRBV11-2 to TRBJ2-7; weak D call: TRBD1 (6 bases). V was shortened by 4 bases and J by 3 bases, with 19 bases between the two germline ends. CDR3 length: 16 amino acids. In germline, CDR1 is SGHAT, CDR2 FQNNGV. The CDR3, as DNA: TGTGCCAGCAGCTATACGGGTCGGGACACTCGCTACGAGCAGTACTTC. Residues: CASSYTGRDTRYEQYF.